Listed here are 4 T cell receptor beta chains from one sample, sequenced in a study of CD4 and CD8 cells across lung adenocarcinoma regions. TCRdb itself ran the PCR reads through MiXCR, one entry per CDR3 protein. This table holds around 12,000 distinct CDR3 sequences, about 50% found once. The specimen sequenced was CD8+ T cells from the margin of a lung tumor. The origin of the receptors is a female donor with lung adenocarcinoma. The CD4 and CD8 labels of this study may be unreliable.

This clonotype was counted a single time. The chain joins TRBV27 to TRBJ2-4; the match to TRBD2 covers 14 bases. CDR3 length: 16 residues. CDR1 is MNHEY and CDR2 is SMNVEV in the germline V gene (reference sequence). The V segment lost 8 bases and the J segment 10 bases; nucleotides outside the gene matches: 13. In DNA form, the CDR3 reads TGTGCCAGCCGGACTAGCGGGGGGCATGGGCAAAGAATTCAGTACTTC. It yields the protein CASRTSGGHGQRIQYF.

This chain connects TRBV30 to TRBJ1-2, with D perhaps TRBD1 (5 bases). CDR1 and CDR2 from the germline V gene are GTSNPN and SVGIG (reference sequence). CDR3 length equals 13 residues. Trimming took off 3 bases at V and 7 bases at J, with 15 bases between the two ends. Written as DNA, the CDR3 is TGTGCCTGGAGAGGGGAGGGCCAGCCTGGCTACACCTTC. Its protein is CAWRGEGQPGYTF.

The chain combines TRBV10-1 with TRBJ2-1; 7 bases align to TRBD1. The V gene end was trimmed by 3 bases and the J gene end by 6 bases; junction bases not matched to a gene: 2. The CDR3 contains 13 residues. CDR1 and CDR2 (germline): WNHNN, SYGVQD (reference sequence). In DNA form, the CDR3 reads TGCGCCAGCAGTGACGCAGGGGGCAATGAGCAGTTCTTC. Protein product: CASSDAGGNEQFF.

V gene TRBV6-1 combines with J gene TRBJ2-1; 9 nucleotides align to TRBD2. V lost 4 bases and J lost 8; bases outside the gene matches: 9. Per the germline V gene, CDR1 is MNHNS and CDR2 is SASEGT. This CDR3 is built from 15 residues. The CDR3: CASSAGVAGEDEQFF. The CDR3 DNA follows: TGTGCCAGCAGTGCCGGAGTAGCGGGAGAAGATGAGCAGTTCTTC.